A selection of T cell receptor beta chains follows, all from one sample in a study of T cell repertoires in cytomegalovirus infection. From the reads, TCRdb called clonotypes with MiXCR, one entry per CDR3 protein. The sample carries 350,000 to 400,000 distinct CDR3 sequences, just under 35% recorded once. Antigens of these TCRs are unknown. The sample here was cultured PBMCs, taken from culture after CMV antigen stimulation. All receptors derive from a human donor in good health (CMV status not recorded). Some clones in this sample may be carry-over from other donors' samples. CDR3s include the opening cysteine and the closing phenylalanine or tryptophan. A D gene is named only where the DNA matches it firmly. Size values are once, few and many counts, or a class for expanded clones, and some rows have none.

D: NA; J: TRBJ2-1; V: TRBV7-2; size: few; CDR3: CASSRGREYNEQFF; DNA: TGTGCCAGCAGCCGTGGCAGGGAGTACAATGAGCAGTTCTTC
D: NA; J: TRBJ2-1; V: TRBV10-3; size: once; CDR3: CAISVSEVTYNEQFF; DNA: TGTGCCATCAGTGTGTCTGAGGTCACCTACAATGAGCAGTTCTTC
D: NA; J: TRBJ1-5; V: TRBV28; size: NA; CDR3: CASSFGGLSRGFSNQPQHF; DNA: TGTGCCAGCAGTTTTGGAGGGCTATCGAGGGGATTTAGCAATCAGCCCCAGCATTTT
D: TRBD2; J: TRBJ2-5; V: TRBV7-9; size: NA; CDR3: CASSDAAGGEKTQYF; DNA: TGTGCCAGCAGCGACGCAGCGGGAGGCGAGAAGACCCAGTACTTC
D: TRBD2; J: TRBJ2-1; V: TRBV28; size: few; CDR3: CASSLWGSGFSSYNEQFF; DNA: TGTGCCAGCAGTTTATGGGGTAGCGGGTTCAGCTCCTACAATGAGCAGTTCTTC
D: NA; J: TRBJ2-4; V: TRBV28; size: NA; CDR3: CASSPHPRTVAKNIQYF; DNA: TGTGCCAGCAGTCCACACCCCCGGACTGTAGCCAAAAACATTCAGTACTTC
D: NA; J: TRBJ2-1; V: TRBV7-2; size: many; CDR3: CASSPHPGYNEQFF; DNA: TGTGCCAGCAGCCCTCACCCGGGCTACAATGAGCAGTTCTTC
D: NA; J: TRBJ2-1; V: TRBV4-2; size: NA; CDR3: CASSLSSGSSGEQFF; DNA: TGTGCCAGCAGCCTCTCAAGCGGTAGTTCGGGAGAGCAGTTCTTC
D: NA; J: TRBJ1-1; V: TRBV7-6; size: few; CDR3: CASSPRTAAMRAFF; DNA: TGTGCCAGCAGCCCGAGGACAGCAGCAATGAGGGCTTTCTTT
D: NA; J: TRBJ1-1; V: TRBV7-8; size: few; CDR3: CASSLEASSRFVTEAFF; DNA: TGTGCCAGCAGCTTAGAAGCGAGTTCCAGGTTTGTAACTGAAGCTTTCTTT
D: TRBD1; J: TRBJ1-5; V: TRBV20-1; size: NA; CDR3: CSARTGGSSQPQHF; DNA: TGCAGTGCGCGGACAGGGGGCAGCTCTCAGCCCCAGCATTTT
D: NA; J: TRBJ1-5; V: TRBV28; size: NA; CDR3: CASKGGNQPQHF; DNA: TGTGCCAGCAAGGGCGGCAATCAGCCCCAGCATTTT
D: TRBD2; J: TRBJ2-1; V: TRBV6-2/TRBV6-3; size: NA; CDR3: CASRALANNEQFF; DNA: TGTGCCAGCAGGGCACTAGCGAACAATGAGCAGTTCTTC
D: NA; J: TRBJ2-1; V: TRBV7-2; size: few; CDR3: CASSQHPGRNEQFF; DNA: TGTGCCAGCAGCCAGCACCCCGGAAGAAATGAGCAGTTCTTC
D: TRBD1; J: TRBJ1-2; V: TRBV24-1; size: NA; CDR3: CATSDRGRSRGQDGYTF; DNA: TGTGCCACCAGCGACCGGGGTCGTAGCAGGGGGCAGGATGGCTACACCTTC
D: TRBD2; J: TRBJ2-7; V: TRBV28; size: many; CDR3: CASSPWGLAAHPLYF; DNA: TGTGCCAGCAGCCCTTGGGGACTAGCGGCACACCCCCTGTACTTC
D: NA; J: TRBJ1-2; V: TRBV12-5; size: NA; CDR3: CASGLARRNYGYTF; DNA: TGTGCTAGTGGTTTGGCTAGACGGAACTATGGCTACACCTTC
D: TRBD1; J: TRBJ1-6; V: TRBV11-2; size: NA; CDR3: CASSLLRGRGLNSPLHF; DNA: TGTGCCAGCAGCTTACTTCGGGGCAGGGGGCTTAATTCACCCCTCCACTTT
D: TRBD1; J: TRBJ2-2; V: TRBV19; size: NA; CDR3: CASNRPTGKVWANTGELFF; DNA: TGTGCCAGTAACCGGCCGACAGGGAAAGTTTGGGCGAACACCGGGGAGCTGTTTTTT
D: TRBD1; J: TRBJ1-1; V: TRBV29-1; size: NA; CDR3: CSVAYRGMNTEAFF; DNA: TGCAGCGTTGCGTACAGGGGCATGAACACTGAAGCTTTCTTT
D: NA; J: TRBJ1-1; V: TRBV19; size: few; CDR3: CASTFSLQGSTEAFF; DNA: TGTGCCAGTACGTTTTCCCTACAGGGAAGCACTGAAGCTTTCTTT
D: TRBD2; J: TRBJ2-1; V: TRBV11-2; size: few; CDR3: CASRRAGGRGDTYEQFF; DNA: TGTGCCAGCAGACGAGCGGGGGGGAGGGGAGACACTTATGAGCAGTTCTTC
D: NA; J: TRBJ1-1; V: TRBV6-1; size: many; CDR3: CASKNYEAFF; DNA: TGTGCCAGCAAAAATTACGAAGCTTTCTTT
D: NA; J: TRBJ1-1; V: TRBV5-1; size: NA; CDR3: CASSLAAGSTEAFF; DNA: TGCGCCAGCAGCTTGGCAGCAGGGAGCACTGAAGCTTTCTTT
D: NA; J: TRBJ2-4; V: TRBV20-1; size: NA; CDR3: CSAGTPRAGIGNIQYF; DNA: TGCAGTGCTGGAACCCCCCGGGCGGGTATAGGAAACATTCAGTACTTC
D: TRBD2; J: TRBJ2-7; V: TRBV7-4; size: few; CDR3: CASSKTSGINEQYF; DNA: TGTGCCAGCAGCAAGACTAGCGGGATCAACGAGCAGTACTTC
D: NA; J: TRBJ1-3; V: TRBV28; size: NA; CDR3: CASAGGNTIYF; DNA: TGTGCCAGCGCGGGGGGAAACACCATATATTTT
D: NA; J: TRBJ2-7; V: TRBV7-8; size: many; CDR3: CASSARDISYEQYF; DNA: TGTGCCAGCAGCGCCCGGGACATCTCCTACGAGCAGTACTTC
D: NA; J: TRBJ1-5; V: TRBV28; size: few; CDR3: CASSPAGFNQPQHF; DNA: TGTGCCAGCAGTCCTGCAGGTTTCAATCAGCCCCAGCATTTT
D: NA; J: TRBJ1-6; V: TRBV19; size: NA; CDR3: CASSSSVNSPLHF; DNA: TGTGCCAGTAGTTCCTCGGTGAATTCACCCCTCCACTTT
D: NA; J: TRBJ1-5; V: TRBV19; size: few; CDR3: CASTGGPVINQPQHF; DNA: TGTGCCAGTACCGGGGGCCCCGTTATTAATCAGCCCCAGCATTTT
D: NA; J: TRBJ1-2; V: TRBV30; size: few; CDR3: CAWGAGYTF; DNA: TGTGCCTGGGGAGCGGGCTACACCTTC
D: NA; J: TRBJ2-7; V: TRBV20-1; size: NA; CDR3: CSARDLYEQYF; DNA: TGCAGTGCTAGAGATCTTTACGAGCAGTACTTC
D: NA; J: TRBJ1-5; V: TRBV4-2; size: many; CDR3: CASSQDPGLGNQPQHF; DNA: TGTGCCAGCAGCCAAGACCCGGGGCTAGGCAATCAGCCCCAGCATTTT
D: NA; J: TRBJ1-1; V: TRBV6-2/TRBV6-3; size: few; CDR3: CASSPPLRRNTEAFF; DNA: TGTGCCAGCAGTCCCCCTCTGCGTAGGAACACTGAAGCTTTCTTT
D: TRBD2; J: TRBJ2-1; V: TRBV27; size: few; CDR3: CASSLSWGGGEQFF; DNA: TGTGCCAGCAGTTTATCGTGGGGGGGAGGTGAGCAGTTCTTC
D: TRBD2; J: TRBJ2-1; V: TRBV7-2; size: few; CDR3: CASRGTSGGPNEQFF; DNA: TGTGCCAGCAGGGGGACTAGCGGAGGCCCCAATGAGCAGTTCTTC
D: TRBD1; J: TRBJ1-1; V: TRBV12-3/TRBV12-4; size: NA; CDR3: CASSLGTGYTEAFF; DNA: TGTGCCAGCAGTTTAGGGACAGGGTACACTGAAGCTTTCTTT
D: NA; J: TRBJ1-2; V: TRBV11-2; size: NA; CDR3: CASSSVGEKNYGYTF; DNA: TGTGCCAGCAGCTCCGTTGGGGAGAAAAACTATGGCTACACCTTC
D: NA; J: TRBJ1-5; V: TRBV7-2; size: few; CDR3: CASSLAGGQGQPQHF; DNA: TGTGCCAGCAGCTTAGCTGGGGGGCAAGGCCAGCCCCAGCATTTT
D: NA; J: TRBJ2-1; V: TRBV7-2; size: many; CDR3: CASSLAARVVADYNEQFF; DNA: TGTGCCAGCAGCTTAGCGGCCCGGGTGGTAGCGGATTACAATGAGCAGTTCTTC
D: NA; J: TRBJ2-7; V: TRBV5-4; size: NA; CDR3: CASSLGGGPVYEQYF; DNA: TGTGCCAGCAGCTTGGGAGGCGGTCCAGTCTACGAGCAGTACTTC
D: NA; J: TRBJ2-1; V: TRBV15; size: NA; CDR3: CATSDYNEQFF; DNA: TGTGCCACCAGCGACTACAATGAGCAGTTCTTC
D: NA; J: TRBJ1-6; V: TRBV7-8; size: few; CDR3: CASSLGARGSPLHF; DNA: TGTGCCAGCAGCTTAGGGGCCAGGGGTTCACCCCTCCACTTT
D: TRBD1; J: TRBJ1-2; V: TRBV19; size: once; CDR3: CASSPGTGGRSMLGYTF; DNA: TGTGCCAGTAGTCCAGGGACAGGGGGCCGCTCTATGCTAGGCTACACCTTC